This TCR beta chain appears in the sequencing data of a study of T cells in Graves' hyperthyroidism and ophthalmopathy. The overall study: Upon initial diagnosis and before any treatment, peripheral blood was collected.

Using RNA transcripts as the source, TCR beta CDR3 regions were amplified. An initial round of RT-PCR targeting the TCR CDR3 relied on the HTBI primer set. TCRdb used MiXCR to reprocess the multiplex PCR reads, holding one entry per CDR3 protein. This table holds about 380,000 distinct CDR3 sequences, 13% found once. This clonotype appeared many times. Its matching antigen is unknown. Overall study results and limits: Researchers found most expanded thyroid clonotypes above 0.001 in blood as well. With a median lead of around 5.9 months before onset, the model predicted ophthalmopathy.

V was cut by 6 bases and J by 4 bases, with 22 bases left in between. Germline V CDR1 and CDR2: SGHVS, FQNEAQ. The CDR3 runs 16 residues. PBMCs came from 9 to 10 ml fresh peripheral blood. V is TRBV7-8 and J is TRBJ2-7; D is perhaps TRBD1 or TRBD2 (5 bases each). The sequence was collected from a man aged 25-45 years with Graves' hyperthyroidism that later progressed to Graves' ophthalmopathy. Sequencing was done on a sample of blood. The CDR3 spells CASSFTGTATLYEQYF. The CDR3, as DNA: TGTGCCAGCAGTTTTACCGGGACCGCGACCCTATACGAGCAGTACTTC.